This T cell receptor beta chain was obtained from a study of cytotoxic CD8 clonotypes in ibrutinib-treated CLL. The ends were cut back, 2 bases at V and 4 bases at J, with 15 bases in the middle. Germline assignment: CDR1 LGHNT and CDR2 FRNRAP. The CDR3 extends over 15 amino acids. Repertoires were generated with immunoSEQ multiplex PCR, while TCRdb's copy carries only in-frame clones and drops some. Here the sample spans some 150,000 clones, 77% being singletons. Sample: PBMCs, taken after 12 months of ibrutinib treatment. V and J are TRBV12-5 and TRBJ2-7; tentatively, D is TRBD1 or TRBD2 (5 bases each). This clonotype originated in a human donor with chronic lymphocytic leukemia. In DNA form, the CDR3 reads TGTGCTAGTGGTTTGCCCCTGGGTGGGGGATACGAGCAGTACTTC. It is translated as CASGLPLGGGYEQYF.